The 9 T cell receptor beta chains below come from one sample, sequenced in a study of early T cells in non-severe SARS-CoV-2 infection. TCRdb re-called the 5' RACE reads through MiXCR, storing one row per CDR3 protein. The table shows around 59,000 distinct CDR3 sequences, with 8.5% to 10% occurring only once. Sample: whole blood. The receptors were sampled from an adult who was a healthcare worker with PCR-confirmed SARS-CoV-2 infection or an uninfected control (not recorded which).

This clonotype was detected ten times or more. The chain has TRBV7-9 and TRBJ1-1; the D is unclear. This CDR3 region has 14 residues. CDR1 is SEHNR, CDR2 FQNEAQ, per germline (reference sequence). Trimming removed 0 bases at V and 0 bases at J, with 5 bases between. The CDR3 DNA reads as TGTGCCAGCAGCTTAGCGGTATTGAACACTGAAGCTTTCTTT. Protein sequence: CASSLAVLNTEAFF.

This clonotype appeared a few times. The V call is TRBV19, the J call TRBJ2-7; D might be TRBD1 (6 bases). The V end was cut by 6 bases, the J end by 2 bases, with 11 bases between. The CDR3 consists of 13 residues. Germline CDR1 is LNHDA and CDR2 is SQIVND (reference sequence). The DNA for the CDR3 is TGTGCCAGTAGACCTCAGGGGACCTACGAGCAGTACTTC. Protein sequence: CASRPQGTYEQYF.

The gene calls are TRBV6-6 and TRBJ1-6; 9 bases are a match to TRBD1. This CDR3 is built from 18 residues. The germline V gene has CDR1 MNHNY and CDR2 SVGAGI (reference sequence). Germline trimming cut 4 bases from V and 0 bases from J; bases unmatched to any gene: 7. The CDR3: CASSSRTGGNSYNSPLHF. The DNA for the CDR3 is TGTGCCAGCAGTTCGAGAACAGGGGGCAACTCCTATAATTCACCCCTCCACTTT.

There are many counts of this clonotype. This rearrangement joins TRBV20-1 to TRBJ1-1, with 9 bases lining up with TRBD1. This CDR3 is 14 amino acids long. V lost 6 bases and J lost 1; bases outside the gene matches: 6. The germline V gene has CDR1 DFQATT and CDR2 SNEGSKA (reference sequence). CDR3 coding DNA: TGCAGTGCGAGGACAGGGGTGTCGAACACTGAAGCTTTCTTT. Translating gives CSARTGVSNTEAFF.

This clonotype was picked up many times. J is TRBJ2-5 and V is TRBV7-9; the match to TRBD1 covers 9 bases. Germline V CDR1 and CDR2: SEHNR, FQNEAQ (reference sequence). Losses at the gene ends were 5 bases for V and 5 bases for J; bases not matched to a gene: 6. This CDR3 has 14 residues. CDR3 in DNA: TGTGCCAGCAGCCTTTACAGGGGGCAGGAGACCCAGTACTTC. It encodes CASSLYRGQETQYF. The whole variable domain, filled in from reference TRBV7-9 and TRBJ2-5, reads DTGVSQNPRHKITKRGQNVTFRCDPISEHNRLYWYRQTLGQGPEFLTYFQNEAQLEKSRLLSDRFSAERPKGSFSTLEIQRTEQGDSAMYLCASSLYRGQETQYFGPGTRLLVL.

The chain has TRBV29-1 and TRBJ2-1; 12 nucleotides agree with TRBD1. The V gene end was trimmed by 7 bases and the J gene end by 6 bases; junction bases not matched to a gene: 4. Per germline, CDR1 SQVTM and CDR2 ANQGSEA. The CDR3 has 13 residues. The CDR3 sequence is CSAGQGAGNEQFF. The CDR3 nucleotides read TGCAGCGCGGGACAGGGGGCAGGCAATGAGCAGTTCTTC.

The sample holds many counts of this clonotype. The chain has TRBV12-3 or TRBV12-4 and TRBJ2-2, with 8 bases that match TRBD1. The V segment lost 5 bases and the J segment 2 bases; nucleotides outside the gene matches: 4. This CDR3 is built from 15 residues. The CDR3 reads CASSPDRGNTGELFF. For the CDR3, the DNA is TGTGCCAGCAGTCCCGACAGGGGCAACACCGGGGAGCTGTTTTTT.

This clonotype was seen a handful of times. The chain links TRBV7-2 to TRBJ2-5; 7 positions match TRBD1. CDR1 is SGHTA, CDR2 FQGNSA, per germline. The trim removed 4 bases at V and 3 bases at J, leaving 8 bases unmatched. The CDR3 runs to 15 residues. The CDR3 DNA reads TGTGCCAGCAGCTATCAACAGGGGACCAAAGAGACCCAGTACTTC. This encodes CASSYQQGTKETQYF.

CDR3 protein: CASSQFGQETQYF. The CDR3 nucleotides are TGTGCCAGCAGCCAATTCGGCCAAGAGACCCAGTACTTC. This chain links TRBV3-1 with TRBJ2-5; D is undetermined. The V gene lost 2 bases and the J gene lost 1 base, with 5 bases spanning the gap. Germline V gene lookup returns CDR1 LGHDT and CDR2 YNNKEL (reference sequence). This CDR3 contains 13 residues.